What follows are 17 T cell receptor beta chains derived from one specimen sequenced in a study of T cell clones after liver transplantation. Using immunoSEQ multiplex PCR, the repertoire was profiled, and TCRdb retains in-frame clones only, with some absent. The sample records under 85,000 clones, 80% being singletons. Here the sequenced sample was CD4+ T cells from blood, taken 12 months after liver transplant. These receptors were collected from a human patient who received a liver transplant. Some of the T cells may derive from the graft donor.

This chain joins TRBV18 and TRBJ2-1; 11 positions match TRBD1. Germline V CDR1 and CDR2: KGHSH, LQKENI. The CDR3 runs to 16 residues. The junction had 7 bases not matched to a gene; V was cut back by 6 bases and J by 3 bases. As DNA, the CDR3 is TGTGCCAGCTCTCGGACAGGGGGCTTTAACTACAATGAGCAGTTCTTC. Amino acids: CASSRTGGFNYNEQFF.

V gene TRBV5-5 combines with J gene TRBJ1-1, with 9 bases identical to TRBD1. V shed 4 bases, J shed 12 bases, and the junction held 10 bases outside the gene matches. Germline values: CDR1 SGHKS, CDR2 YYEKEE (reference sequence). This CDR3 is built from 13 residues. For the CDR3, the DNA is TGTGCCAGCAGCCCCGGGACAGGGTCGAGGTCTTTCTTT. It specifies CASSPGTGSRSFF. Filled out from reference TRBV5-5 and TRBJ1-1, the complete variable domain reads DAGVTQSPTHLIKTRGQQVTLRCSPISGHKSVSWYQQVLGQGPQFIFQYYEKEERGRGNFPDRFSARQFPNYSSELNVNALLLGDSALYLCASSPGTGSRSFFGQGTRLTVV.

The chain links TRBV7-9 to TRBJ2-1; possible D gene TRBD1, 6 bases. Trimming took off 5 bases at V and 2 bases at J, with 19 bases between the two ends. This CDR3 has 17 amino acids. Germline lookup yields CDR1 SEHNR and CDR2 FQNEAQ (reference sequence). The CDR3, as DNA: TGTGCCAGCAGCCCCCTGGGTACAGGGTTAACCTACAATGAGCAGTTCTTC. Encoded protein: CASSPLGTGLTYNEQFF.

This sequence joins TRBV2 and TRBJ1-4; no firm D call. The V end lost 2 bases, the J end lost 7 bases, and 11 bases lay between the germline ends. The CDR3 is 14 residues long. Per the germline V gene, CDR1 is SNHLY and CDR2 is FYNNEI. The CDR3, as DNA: TGTGCCAGCAGTGAAAGGGCATCTTTTGAAAAACTGTTTTTT. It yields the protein CASSERASFEKLFF.

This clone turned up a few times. CDR3 sequence: CASSYRTGGGEQYF. For the CDR3, the DNA is TGTGCCAGCAGTTACCGAACAGGGGGTGGAGAGCAGTACTTC. This rearrangement joins TRBV6-6 to TRBJ2-7; TRBD1 agrees at 8 bases. In germline, CDR1 is MNHNY, CDR2 SVGAGI (reference sequence). The CDR3 is 14 amino acids. V lost 2 bases, J lost 7 bases, and 7 bases stayed unmatched.

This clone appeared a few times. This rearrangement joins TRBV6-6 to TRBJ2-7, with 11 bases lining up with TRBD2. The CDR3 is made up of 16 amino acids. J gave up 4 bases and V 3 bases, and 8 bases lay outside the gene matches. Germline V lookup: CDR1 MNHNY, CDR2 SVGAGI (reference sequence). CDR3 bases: TGTGCCAGCAGTTATGGGGGACTAGCGGTGGATTACGAGCAGTACTTC. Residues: CASSYGGLAVDYEQYF.

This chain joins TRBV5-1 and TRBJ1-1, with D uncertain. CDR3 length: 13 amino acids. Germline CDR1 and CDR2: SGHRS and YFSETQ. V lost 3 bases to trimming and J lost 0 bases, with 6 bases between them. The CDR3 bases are TGCGCCAGCAGCTACGACATGAACACTGAAGCTTTCTTT. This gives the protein CASSYDMNTEAFF.

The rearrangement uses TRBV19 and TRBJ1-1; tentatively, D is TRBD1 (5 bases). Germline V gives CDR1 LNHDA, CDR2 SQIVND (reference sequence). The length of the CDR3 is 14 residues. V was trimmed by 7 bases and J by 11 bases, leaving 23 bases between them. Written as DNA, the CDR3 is TGTGCCAGTACGCTCACCTACGTCCCCAGGGAGGCTTTCTTT. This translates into CASTLTYVPREAFF.

The CDR3 spells CAWAGGDIQYF. Written as DNA, the CDR3 is TGTGCCTGGGCAGGAGGGGACATTCAGTACTTC. The rearrangement uses TRBV30 and TRBJ2-4; maybe TRBD2 (6 bases). Trimming took off 5 bases at V and 8 bases at J, with 10 bases between the two ends. The CDR3 length is 11 residues. CDR1 is GTSNPN, CDR2 SVGIG, per germline (reference sequence).

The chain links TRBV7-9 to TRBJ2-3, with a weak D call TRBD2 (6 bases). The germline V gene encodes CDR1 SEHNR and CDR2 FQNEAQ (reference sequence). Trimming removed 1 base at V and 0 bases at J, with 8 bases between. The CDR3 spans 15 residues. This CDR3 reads CASSLGGTSTDTQYF. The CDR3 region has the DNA TGTGCCAGCAGCTTAGGGGGGACTAGCACAGATACGCAGTATTTT.

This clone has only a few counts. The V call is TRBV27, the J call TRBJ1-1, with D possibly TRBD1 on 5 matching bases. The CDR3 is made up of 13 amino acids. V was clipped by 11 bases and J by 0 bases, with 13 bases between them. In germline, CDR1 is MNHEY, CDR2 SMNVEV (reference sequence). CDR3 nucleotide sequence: TGTGCCTCCAAAATGACAGTGAACACTGAAGCTTTCTTT. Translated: CASKMTVNTEAFF.

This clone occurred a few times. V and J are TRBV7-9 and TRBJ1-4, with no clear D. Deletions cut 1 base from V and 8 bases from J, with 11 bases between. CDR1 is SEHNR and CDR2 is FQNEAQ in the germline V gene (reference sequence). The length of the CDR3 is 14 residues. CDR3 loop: CASSLGRAGEKLFF. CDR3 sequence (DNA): TGTGCCAGCAGCTTAGGACGGGCGGGAGAAAAACTGTTTTTT. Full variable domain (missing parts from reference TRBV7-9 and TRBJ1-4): DTGVSQNPRHKITKRGQNVTFRCDPISEHNRLYWYRQTLGQGPEFLTYFQNEAQLEKSRLLSDRFSAERPKGSFSTLEIQRTEQGDSAMYLCASSLGRAGEKLFFGSGTQLSVL.

The CDR3 DNA is TGCGCCAGCAGCGAGGACGGGTCTGGAAACACCATATATTTT. Translated: CASSEDGSGNTIYF. This rearrangement joins TRBV5-1 to TRBJ1-3, with unresolved D. From germline, CDR1 is SGHRS and CDR2 YFSETQ. Trimming left V 4 bases short and J 1 base short, with 9 bases between. The CDR3 sequence is 14 residues long.

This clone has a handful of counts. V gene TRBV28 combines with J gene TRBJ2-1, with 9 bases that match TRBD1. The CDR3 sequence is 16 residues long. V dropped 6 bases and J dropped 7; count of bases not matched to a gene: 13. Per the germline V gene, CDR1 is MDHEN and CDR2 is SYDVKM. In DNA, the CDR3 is TGTGCCAGCAGGCGGAGGGACAGGGTATTCGTGAATGAGCAGTTCTTC. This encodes CASRRRDRVFVNEQFF.

In nucleotides, the CDR3 is TGTGCCAGCAGTAAGGGGGTTAGCAATCAGCCCCAGCATTTT. Protein sequence: CASSKGVSNQPQHF. The V and J genes are TRBV7-9 and TRBJ1-5; D possibly corresponds to TRBD1 (6 bases). V shed 6 bases and J shed 0 bases, with 9 bases lying between them. CDR3 length: 14 residues. Germline V gene lookup returns CDR1 SEHNR and CDR2 FQNEAQ (reference sequence). The full variable domain, completed using reference TRBV7-9 and TRBJ1-5, is DTGVSQNPRHKITKRGQNVTFRCDPISEHNRLYWYRQTLGQGPEFLTYFQNEAQLEKSRLLSDRFSAERPKGSFSTLEIQRTEQGDSAMYLCASSKGVSNQPQHFGDGTRLSIL.

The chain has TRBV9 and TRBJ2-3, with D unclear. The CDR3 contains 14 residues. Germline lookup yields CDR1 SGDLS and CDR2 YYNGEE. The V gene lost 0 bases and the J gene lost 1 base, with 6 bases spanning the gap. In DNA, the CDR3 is TGTGCCAGCAGCGTAGAACAGCGCACAGATACGCAGTATTTT. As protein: CASSVEQRTDTQYF.

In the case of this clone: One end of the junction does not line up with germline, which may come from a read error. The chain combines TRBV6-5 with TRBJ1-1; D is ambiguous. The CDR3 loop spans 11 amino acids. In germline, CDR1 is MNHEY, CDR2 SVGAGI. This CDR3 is CASTIGGRAYF. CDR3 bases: TGTGCCAGCACGATAGGAGGACGGGCATACTTT.